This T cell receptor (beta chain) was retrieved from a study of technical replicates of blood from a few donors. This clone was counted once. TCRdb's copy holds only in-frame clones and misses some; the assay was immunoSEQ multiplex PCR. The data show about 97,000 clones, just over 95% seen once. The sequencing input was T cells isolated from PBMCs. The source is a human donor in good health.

CDR3 nucleotides: TGTGCCAGCAGCTTTCGGGACTCCGGGGGCTACACCTTC. Protein sequence: CASSFRDSGGYTF. V is TRBV7-3 and J is TRBJ1-2; weak D call: TRBD1 (5 bases). V lost 3 bases, J lost 8 bases, and 13 bases lay in between. The CDR3 contains 13 residues. Germline V gene sequence: CDR1 SGHTA, CDR2 FQGTGA. Drawing the rest from reference TRBV7-3 and TRBJ1-2, the complete variable domain is GAGVSQTPSNKVTEKGKYVELRCDPISGHTALYWYRQSLGQGPEFLIYFQGTGAADDSGLPNDRFFAVRPEGSVSTLKIQRTERGDSAVYLCASSFRDSGGYTFGSGTRLTVV.